The 18 T cell receptor beta chains below come from one sample, sequenced in a study of tumor-infiltrating lymphocytes in primary liver carcinoma. From unsorted bulk tissue weighing 20-30 mg, DNA and RNA were co-extracted. From 500 to 600 ng of total RNA, TCR beta-specific cDNA was reverse-transcribed using a constant-region primer. Three rounds of nested multiplex PCR with slightly modified ARM-PCR produced TCR beta libraries. The first two PCR rounds used TRBV1-TRBV30 forward primers with a C-beta reverse primer, about 10 cycles each. Each CDR3 protein is one row after TCRdb ran MiXCR on the multiplex PCR reads. The sample shows 100,000 or so distinct CDR3 sequences, around 80% of them seen only once. Source material: liver tumor tissue from sampling region 3. Subset given: tumor region T3, left-lateral pole. The origin of the receptors is a man between 35 and 55 years old with primary liver carcinoma and hepatitis B virus infection.

Note on this clonotype: Mismatch with germline at one junction end may stem from a read error. J is TRBJ1-5 and V is TRBV6-1; D not certain. Germline CDR1 and CDR2: MNHNS and SASEGT. This CDR3 has 16 amino acids. Here the CDR3 reads CASSEHTGIGNQPQHF. Here the CDR3 DNA reads TGTGCCAGCAGTGAACACACCGGGATAGGGAATCAGCCCCAACATTTT.

The chain joins TRBV21-1 to TRBJ2-7; the table's D call, TRBD1, has no DNA check behind it. TRBV21-1 is described as a pseudogene. The CDR3 length is 17 residues. DNA for the CDR3: TGTGTCAGCAGCCGAACTCCCCCGGGGACAGTGGCGCGCGAGCAGTACTTC. Translating it yields CVSSRTPPGTVAREQYF.

The V gene is TRBV12-3 or TRBV12-4, the J gene TRBJ2-5; 8 positions agree with TRBD2. V shed 1 base and J 5 bases; nucleotides not matched to a gene: 12. This CDR3 is 17 amino acids long. The CDR3 spells CASSLGPTGGPWETQYF. Here the CDR3 DNA reads TGTGCCAGCAGTTTAGGACCAACGGGAGGGCCATGGGAGACCCAGTACTTC.

Concerning this clonotype itself: The junction and the germline gene differ at one end; a read error may be behind it. This chain links TRBV29-1 with TRBJ2-1; the D is unclear. CDR3 length: 13 residues. The germline V gene encodes CDR1 SQVTM and CDR2 ANQGSEA. As DNA, the CDR3 is TGCAGCACTCACCGTCCGACCGACAATGAGCAGCTCTTC. Translation: CSTHRPTDNEQLF.

The V call is TRBV7-8, the J call TRBJ1-1; 7 positions agree with TRBD1. Germline CDR1 and CDR2: SGHVS and FQNEAQ. V lost 11 bases to trimming and J lost 1 base; unmatched junction nucleotides: 10. There are 14 residues in the CDR3. The CDR3 DNA sequence: TGTGCCGTCAGTCGGACAGGAGCGAACACTGAAGCTTTCTTT. It codes for CAVSRTGANTEAFF.

Comment on this clonotype: A junction boundary mismatches the germline segment, possibly from a read error. The chain links TRBV11-2 to TRBJ2-5, with 8 positions matching TRBD2. The CDR3 has 15 residues. The V gene's germline CDR1 is SGHAT and CDR2 FQNNGV. The CDR3 DNA reads as TGTGCCAGCAGTTTAGGGGCTAGCGGGCAAGAGACCCAGAGCTTC. This gives the protein CASSLGASGQETQSF.

In this sample, this clonotype turned up a few times. A read error is possible here, since a much larger clone lies one base away. This chain joins TRBV5-1 and TRBJ2-7; D may be TRBD2 (5 bases). The CDR3 length is 13 residues. The ends were cut back, 0 bases at V and 5 bases at J, with 9 bases in the middle. Germline CDR1 SGHRS, CDR2 YFSETQ. This chain's CDR3 is CASSLGPGNEQYF. The CDR3 DNA follows: TGCGCCAGCAGCTTGGGCCCGGGGAACGAGCAGTACTTC.

This clonotype was recorded at least ten times. The chain recombines TRBV6-5 with TRBJ2-7; TRBD2 agrees at 13 bases. CDR3 length equals 14 residues. J lost 6 bases, V lost 7 bases, and 6 bases had no gene match. Per the germline V gene, CDR1 is MNHEY and CDR2 is SVGAGI. The CDR3 DNA reads TGTGCCAGCATGAGACTAGCGGGAGGTGGCGAGCAGTACTTC. Its translation: CASMRLAGGGEQYF.

This clonotype was seen once. This may be a read error: a much more frequent sequence differs by one nucleotide. V and J are TRBV28 and TRBJ2-7, with D hard to call. This CDR3 has 12 residues. Germline lookup yields CDR1 MDHEN and CDR2 SYDVKM. The CDR3 reads CARSSPFYEQYF. The CDR3, as DNA: TGTGCCAGGAGTTCACCCTTCTACGAGCAGTACTTC.

The CDR3 coding sequence is TGTGCCAGCAGTTCTACTAGCGGATATGTCTATGGGCAGTACTTC. This codes for CASSSTSGYVYGQYF. The V call is TRBV6-6, the J call TRBJ2-7, with 8 bases lining up with TRBD2. Per the germline V gene, CDR1 is MNHNY and CDR2 is SVGAGI (reference sequence). CDR3 size: 15 residues. V shed 4 bases, J shed 9 bases, and the junction held 14 bases outside the gene matches.

Points on this clonotype: At one of its ends the junction is not consistent with the germline gene, which may arise from a read error. The rearrangement joins TRBV6-1 to TRBJ2-5; D is possibly TRBD1 or TRBD2 (6 bases each). The germline V gene has CDR1 MNHNS and CDR2 SASEGT. The CDR3 consists of 17 residues. The CDR3 nucleotides are TGTGCCAGCAGTAAAGCCCTCGGGACTGGGGGCCGTGAGACCCAGTACTTC. Translating it yields CASSKALGTGGRETQYF.

Points on this clonotype: A read error may produce the germline difference seen at one junction end. The chain carries TRBV29-1 and TRBJ2-1; a weak D match, TRBD1 (5 bases). The CDR3 sequence is 12 residues long. Germline V lookup: CDR1 SQVTM, CDR2 ANQGSEA. The CDR3 DNA follows: TGCAGCCTAGGACATGGCCCCAATGAGCAGTTATTC. This sequence encodes CSLGHGPNEQLF.

The J gene is TRBJ2-3, the V gene TRBV5-1; D may match TRBD1 or TRBD2 (5 bases each). The CDR3 runs 15 residues. With 1 base removed from V and 10 bases from J, the gap between germline ends came to 19 bases. The germline V gene has CDR1 SGHRS and CDR2 YFSETQ. CDR3 sequence reads: CASSLLGRATNAQYF. CDR3 sequence (DNA): TGCGCCAGCAGCTTGCTGGGGCGGGCTACAAATGCGCAGTATTTT.

A note on this clonotype: Because it lacks the conserved phenylalanine or tryptophan at the end, this CDR3 is likely a read error. This rearrangement joins TRBV28 to TRBJ2-7; 7 bases fit TRBD1. The CDR3 is 15 amino acids. CDR1 and CDR2 from the germline V gene are MDHEN and SYDVKM. DNA for the CDR3: TGTGCCAGCAACTCCGGGACAGATGTCTCCTACGAACAGTACCTC. This translates into CASNSGTDVSYEQYL.

A single count supports this clonotype. A junction boundary mismatches the germline segment, possibly from a read error. V gene TRBV11-2 combines with J gene TRBJ2-7, with D unresolved. This CDR3 contains 13 residues. Germline V lookup: CDR1 SGHAT, CDR2 FQNNGV. The chain's CDR3 is CASSSGQFYKQYF. CDR3 nucleotides: TGTGCCAGCAGCTCTGGCCAATTCTACAAGCAGTACTTC.

Concerning this clonotype: The junction departs from the called germline gene at one end, perhaps through a read error. This chain links TRBV4-3 with TRBJ2-1; a weak D match, TRBD1 (5 bases). From germline, CDR1 is LGHNA and CDR2 YSLEER. This CDR3 is 18 amino acids long. CDR3 region: CASSQDQGRVGPYYEQFF. CDR3 DNA: TGCGCCAGCAGCCAAGATCAGGGAAGAGTCGGCCCCTACTATGAGCAATTCTTC.

This rearrangement joins TRBV30 to TRBJ1-2; the D gene is possibly TRBD1 (5 bases). Trimming took off 8 bases at V and 3 bases at J, with 19 bases between the two ends. Per the germline V gene, CDR1 is GTSNPN and CDR2 is SVGIG (reference sequence). The CDR3 runs 14 residues. The CDR3 loop is CAGTQGSKDYGYTF. CDR3 nucleotides: TGTGCCGGGACCCAGGGAAGTAAAGACTATGGCTACACCTTC.

This clonotype came up many times. The chain links TRBV4-2 to TRBJ1-3, with D perhaps TRBD1 (6 bases). V lost 6 bases and J 0 bases, leaving 18 bases between the germline ends. Germline lookup yields CDR1 LGHNA and CDR2 YNFKEQ. The CDR3 spans 17 residues. The CDR3 here is CASSPEPGQISGNTIYF. CDR3 nucleotides: TGTGCCAGCAGTCCCGAACCCGGACAGATCTCTGGAAACACCATATATTTT.